This T cell receptor (beta chain) was recovered during a study of cytomegalovirus exposure and HLA in healthy donors. CDR3 length: 12 amino acids. Per germline, CDR1 MDHEN and CDR2 SYDVKM. V was shortened by 8 bases and J by 3 bases, with 10 bases between the two germline ends. The primer mix had 60 Vbeta and 13 Jbeta primers. Sequencing was performed with immunoSEQ multiplex PCR; in TCRdb, only in-frame clones are kept and a portion is missing. The table records a few hundred thousand clones, about 83% of them present only once. This clonotype originated in a man in his forties in good health and CMV-seronegative. The material sequenced was PBMCs. This chain joins TRBV28 and TRBJ1-2, with a weak D call TRBD1 (6 bases). The CDR3 DNA sequence: TGTGCCAGCCAACAGGGTCACTATGGCTACACCTTC. It specifies CASQQGHYGYTF.